The clone carrying this T cell receptor beta chain was counted between two and nine times. RNA isolated from unsorted whole blood supplied the blood RNA, with germline DNA also extracted. In advance of surgery, about 4.4 milliliters of peripheral blood were collected. The investigators made TCR beta cDNA from approximately 500 ng total RNA, using a constant-region primer. Nested multiplex PCR, run for three rounds with slightly modified ARM-PCR, yielded TCR beta libraries. Running nine to ten cycles apiece, the first two PCR rounds relied on TRBV1-TRBV30 forward primers together with a C-beta reverse primer. TCRdb reprocessed the multiplex PCR reads via MiXCR and lists one record per CDR3 protein. The repertoire holds some 180,000 distinct CDR3 sequences, with about 55% as singletons. The record originates from a study of tumor-infiltrating lymphocytes in primary liver carcinoma. V was trimmed by 1 base and J by 0 bases, leaving 4 bases between them. The CDR3 covers 14 residues. CDR1 MGHRA and CDR2 YSYEKL come from the germline V gene.

The chain is built from TRBV4-1 and TRBJ1-3; D uncertain. The specimen was peripheral blood. This clonotype originated in a man between 35 and 55 years old with primary liver carcinoma and hepatitis B virus infection. This CDR3 reads CASSQVNSGNTIYF. The CDR3 DNA reads TGCGCCAGCAGCCAAGTCAACTCTGGAAACACCATATATTTT.